This record concerns one T cell receptor (beta chain) sequence. Its target is not known. The data stem from a study of shared clonotypes between healthy human individuals. Study-wide background: Contributing individuals were two females and three males aged 18 to 49. Study-level results: A small donor pool kept down the genetic and exposure-history diversity that was represented.

It was into CD45RA+ naive and CD45RA-negative memory subsets that the CD4+ cells were split. CDR3 length: 16 amino acids. Germline trimming cut 3 bases from V and 2 bases from J; bases unmatched to any gene: 5. Germline V gene data show CDR1 as SNHLY and CDR2 as FYNNEI. Sequenced by immunoSEQ multiplex PCR; TCRdb stores in-frame clones only, minus some. This sample has millions of clones, with 95% found just once. The chain is built from TRBV2 and TRBJ2-3; TRBD1 aligns across 10 bases. Sample: naive CD4+ T cells sorted from blood. Sample subset: CD45RA+ positively selected. This clonotype originated in a man aged 18 to 35 in good health. For the CDR3, the DNA is TGTGCCAGCAGTGACGGGACAGGGGTTATCACAGATACGCAGTATTTT. As protein: CASSDGTGVITDTQYF.